The 3 T cell receptor beta chains below all came from one sample that was sequenced in a study of blood T cell repertoires in COVID-19 (dated by TCRdb to 2020 to 2021). The library relied on the immunoSEQ multiplex PCR assay. TCRdb took this table from immuneACCESS and kept in-frame rearrangements with V and J called. Such tables lack part of the clones; where checked against another copy, unresolved V genes explain under half of the gap, and the rest is unexplained. The sample table contains about 130,000 clones; only one count was recorded for around 87% of them. The biggest ten clones account for more than 2% of the sample. Specimen: peripheral blood. All receptors derive from a man aged 70-80 years with active COVID-19.

A single count supports this clone. The chain is built from TRBV18 and TRBJ2-2, with 7 bases lining up with TRBD1. The CDR3 length is 16 residues. Germline CDR1 is KGHSH and CDR2 is LQKENI. J lost 1 base, V lost 3 bases, and 5 bases had no gene match. The DNA of the CDR3 is TGTGCCAGCTCACCGGCTTGGACAGGGAACACCGGGGAGCTGTTTTTT. Translation gives CASSPAWTGNTGELFF.

The CDR3 reads CASSLSTPDRGHIQYF. The CDR3 DNA follows: TGTGCCAGCAGTTTATCGACGCCGGACAGGGGTCACATTCAGTACTTC. This rearrangement joins TRBV27 to TRBJ2-4, with 9 bases identical to TRBD1. Unmatched junction bases numbered 8, after V lost 0 bases and J lost 8 bases. The CDR3 is made up of 16 amino acids. Germline CDR1 is MNHEY and CDR2 is SMNVEV (reference sequence).

This clone has only one observation. This chain joins TRBV21-1 and TRBJ1-1. TRBV21-1 has pseudogene status. The CDR3 spans 16 residues. In DNA, the CDR3 is TGTGCCAGCAGCTTTACAATGGCTCGGGGAGGAACTGAAGCTTTCTTT. Residues: CASSFTMARGGTEAFF.